This T cell receptor beta chain is from a study of beta chain features in type 1 diabetes. About this clone itself: The antigen is unknown.

This CDR3 is 15 amino acids long. The germline V gene encodes CDR1 KGHSH and CDR2 LQKENI. Trimming stripped 3 bases from V and 4 bases from J, with 12 bases between. All of the isolated RNA was reverse transcribed, so expressed TCRB transcripts were sequenced. Libraries were prepared by immunoSEQ multiplex PCR; TCRdb keeps only in-frame clonotypes and omits some of them. Of more than 150,000 clones in the sample, roughly an eighth are singletons; the top ten hold 0.62%. Central memory, naive, regulatory and stem cell-like memory CD4+ cells were sorted by CD45RO/CCR7/CD25/CD127/CD95/CD27. Study-level findings and limits: Among patients, naive, central memory and Treg TCRB repertoires appeared more similar than among healthy donors. People with Type 1 diabetes carried modestly yet significantly shorter TCRB CDR3s in all four CD4+ subsets.

Sequencing input: central memory CD4+ T cells from blood. The TCR comes from a woman between 18 and 30 years old in good health. The chain carries TRBV18 and TRBJ2-2; D may be TRBD2 (5 bases). The CDR3 is CASSPIASRTGELFF. The CDR3, as DNA: TGTGCCAGCTCACCTATAGCGTCGCGCACCGGGGAGCTGTTTTTT. Together with reference TRBV18 and TRBJ2-2, the CDR3 gives the full variable domain: NAGVMQNPRHLVRRRGQEARLRCSPMKGHSHVYWYRQLPEEGLKFMVYLQKENIIDESGMPKERFSAEFPKEGPSILRIQQVVRGDSAAYFCASSPIASRTGELFFGEGSRLTVL.